This TCR beta chain emerged from a study of lymphopenia after photon versus proton radiotherapy. As to this clone: What it binds is unknown.

Notes on the study in general: Post-nadir TCR diversity decline inversely tracked overall survival among those who died. Authors raise, but do not show, better survival with proton therapy. Oligoclonal CD8+ Temra expansion after nadir drove photon patients' diversity drop. Under photons, naive T cells and diversity fell while effector/memory populations rose.

Profiling relied on immunoSEQ multiplex PCR, and the TCRdb table lists in-frame clones only, not all of them. The data hold about 39,000 clones, with approximately 90% observed a single time. The CDR3 spans 14 residues. CDR1 is SGHAT, CDR2 FQNNGV, per germline. V was clipped by 4 bases and J by 2 bases, with 8 bases between them. The chain combines TRBV11-2 with TRBJ2-2, with D possibly called TRBD1 or TRBD2 (5 bases each). The specimen was peripheral blood, collected from a patient treated with photon-based radiotherapy. This sequence originates from a man aged 55 to 70 with cholangiocarcinoma. CDR3 coding DNA: TGTGCCAGCAGCTCGGGACGAAACACCGGGGAGCTGTTTTTT. This codes for CASSSGRNTGELFF.